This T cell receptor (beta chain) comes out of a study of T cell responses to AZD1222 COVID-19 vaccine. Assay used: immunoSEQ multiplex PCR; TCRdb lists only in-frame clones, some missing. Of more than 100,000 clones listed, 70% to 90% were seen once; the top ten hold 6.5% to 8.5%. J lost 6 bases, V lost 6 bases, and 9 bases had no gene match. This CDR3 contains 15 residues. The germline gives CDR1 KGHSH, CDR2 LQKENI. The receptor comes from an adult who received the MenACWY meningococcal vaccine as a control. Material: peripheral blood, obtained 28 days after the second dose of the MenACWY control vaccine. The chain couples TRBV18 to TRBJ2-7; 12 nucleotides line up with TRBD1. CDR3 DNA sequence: TGTGCCAGCTCGCCCTCGGGACAGGGGGCGCCCGAGCAGTACTTC. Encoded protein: CASSPSGQGAPEQYF.